This is a list of T cell receptor beta chains from one sample in a study of blood T cell repertoires in COVID-19. Data came from immunoSEQ multiplex PCR; TCRdb stores just in-frame clones and leaves some out. In the table there are roughly 86,000 clones, roughly 91% of which are singletons. Sequencing used peripheral blood. Every receptor here comes from a woman in her forties or fifties in a cohort sampled during active COVID-19. Both conserved end residues are part of each CDR3. The order of the fields is V gene, J gene, clone size, D gene, CDR3 protein, CDR3 DNA. D genes are given only for firm matches. The listing skips clone size in some rows; elsewhere it reads once, few, many or a size class.

TRBV29-1	TRBJ1-1	few	TRBD1	CSGTGQGATEAFF	TGCAGCGGGACGGGGCAGGGGGCCACTGAAGCTTTCTTT
TRBV4-1	TRBJ2-7	.	TRBD2	CASSQEGGGGLALYEQYF	TGCGCCAGCAGCCAAGAGGGGGGAGGGGGACTAGCGCTATACGAGCAGTACTTC
TRBV7-2	TRBJ2-4	.	.	CASSLADLYGIQYF	TGTGCCAGCAGCTTGGCCGACTTATATGGCATTCAGTACTTC
TRBV7-8	TRBJ2-3	.	.	CASALELFSTDTQYF	TGTGCCAGCGCATTGGAGCTTTTTTCCACAGATACGCAGTATTTT
TRBV4-1	TRBJ2-2	once	TRBD1	CASSQELAGTATPTGELFF	TGCGCCAGCAGCCAAGAGCTGGCCGGGACAGCTACTCCCACCGGGGAGCTGTTTTTT
TRBV24-1	TRBJ2-2	.	TRBD1	CATSDTGTAYNGGELFF	TGTGCCACCAGTGACACAGGGACAGCGTATAACGGCGGGGAGCTGTTTTTT
TRBV7-8	TRBJ2-1	.	TRBD2	CASSLGPAGEQFF	TGTGCCAGCAGCTTAGGACCAGCGGGGGAGCAGTTCTTC
TRBV28	TRBJ1-5	.	.	CASSLGTGSQPQHF	TGTGCCAGCAGTTTGGGTACAGGGTCTCAGCCCCAGCATTTT
TRBV3-1/TRBV3-2	TRBJ1-1	.	TRBD1	CASSPGGVNTEAFF	TGTGCCAGCAGTCCAGGGGGCGTGAACACTGAAGCTTTCTTT
TRBV2	TRBJ2-7	.	TRBD2	CASRAGGYEQYF	TGTGCCAGCCGGGCGGGAGGTTACGAGCAGTACTTC
TRBV11-2	TRBJ2-3	once	.	CASSQRGERTDTQYF	TGTGCCAGCAGCCAACGCGGGGAACGGACAGATACGCAGTATTTT
TRBV9	TRBJ1-2	.	.	CASSEGGALNGYTF	TGTGCCAGCAGTGAGGGAGGGGCCCTCAATGGCTACACCTTC
TRBV11-3	TRBJ1-1	.	.	CASSPGTPNEAFF	TGTGCCAGCAGCCCCGGGACACCCAATGAAGCTTTCTTT
TRBV30	TRBJ1-5	.	.	CAWSVQGSMPQHF	TGTGCCTGGAGTGTACAGGGCTCTATGCCCCAGCATTTT
TRBV19	TRBJ1-5	.	TRBD1	CASSGTGGGQPQHF	TGTGCCAGTAGCGGGACAGGGGGCGGTCAGCCCCAGCATTTT
TRBV20-1	TRBJ2-3	.	.	CSARDRDTQYF	TGCAGTGCTAGAGATAGAGATACGCAGTATTTT
TRBV28	TRBJ1-1	.	.	CASSTTWGGGSTEAFF	TGTGCCAGCAGTACCACCTGGGGAGGGGGTAGCACTGAAGCTTTCTTT
TRBV11-3	TRBJ1-4	.	.	CASSPLTGVIEKLFF	TGTGCCAGCAGCCCCCTGACAGGAGTAATTGAAAAACTGTTTTTT
TRBV14	TRBJ2-2	.	TRBD1	CASSRGQGYTGELFF	TGTGCCAGCAGCCGCGGACAGGGTTACACCGGGGAGCTGTTTTTT
TRBV10-3	TRBJ2-7	.	TRBD1	CAISWTDRDGPYEQYF	TGTGCCATCAGCTGGACGGACAGGGACGGCCCCTACGAGCAGTACTTC
TRBV6-4	TRBJ2-1	.	TRBD2	CASSDTGLAGREQFF	TGTGCCAGCAGTGACACGGGACTAGCGGGGCGGGAGCAGTTCTTC
TRBV5-8	TRBJ2-3	.	TRBD1	CASSLLGQGRDTQYF	TGTGCCAGCAGCTTGCTGGGACAGGGGAGAGATACGCAGTATTTT
TRBV9	TRBJ2-3	.	.	CASSAHTSQNTQYF	TGTGCCAGCAGCGCCCATACTAGCCAAAATACGCAGTATTTT
TRBV19	TRBJ2-2	.	TRBD1	CASSPWTGANTGELFF	TGTGCCAGTAGCCCCTGGACAGGGGCGAACACCGGGGAGCTGTTTTTT
TRBV27	TRBJ1-6	.	TRBD1	CASSLLTGGYNSPLHF	TGTGCCAGCAGTTTACTGACAGGGGGCTATAATTCACCCCTCCACTTT
TRBV5-6	TRBJ1-1	few	.	CASRAGGLNTEAFF	TGTGCCAGCAGGGCTGGCGGGTTGAACACTGAAGCTTTCTTT
TRBV6-5	TRBJ2-3	.	.	CASSYSSTLGTDTQYF	TGTGCCAGCAGTTACTCCTCGACTCTAGGCACAGATACGCAGTATTTT
TRBV28	TRBJ1-4	once	.	CASSYIRDKMFF	TGTGCCAGCAGTTACATTCGGGACAAGATGTTTTTT
TRBV12-3/TRBV12-4	TRBJ2-4	.	.	CASSLPGPSIQYF	TGTGCCAGCAGTTTACCAGGGCCGAGCATTCAGTACTTC
TRBV30	TRBJ2-7	.	TRBD1	CAWSGQGRKYF	TGTGCCTGGAGCGGACAGGGGCGGAAGTACTTC
TRBV3-1/TRBV3-2	TRBJ2-1	.	TRBD1	CASSRRTGGVDEQFF	TGTGCCAGCAGCCGACGGACAGGGGGGGTGGATGAGCAGTTCTTC
TRBV24-1	TRBJ2-2	.	.	CATSQETGELFF	TGTGCCACCAGTCAAGAGACCGGGGAGCTGTTTTTT
TRBV2	TRBJ2-3	.	TRBD1	CAGGGQGYSTDTQYF	TGTGCCGGAGGAGGACAGGGGTACAGCACAGATACGCAGTATTTT
TRBV7-9	TRBJ2-1	once	TRBD2	CASSPLRGAGGLGYNEQFF	TGTGCCAGCAGCCCCCTTCGGGGAGCGGGAGGGCTTGGATACAATGAGCAGTTCTTC
TRBV4-2	TRBJ2-1	.	TRBD2	CASSPPTSGSTNEQFF	TGTGCCAGCAGCCCCCCGACTAGCGGGAGTACGAATGAGCAGTTCTTC
TRBV11-3	TRBJ2-5	.	.	CASSSVGGGPQETQYF	TGTGCCAGCAGCTCCGTGGGCGGGGGCCCCCAAGAGACCCAGTACTTC
TRBV7-3	TRBJ2-1	.	TRBD2	CASSLGSGSSYEQFF	TGTGCCAGCAGCTTAGGTAGCGGGAGTAGTTATGAGCAGTTCTTC
TRBV7-2	TRBJ1-2	.	.	CASSLGGGYGYTF	TGTGCCAGCAGCTTAGGCGGGGGGTATGGCTACACCTTC
TRBV28	TRBJ1-4	.	.	CASSLVSHSEKLFF	TGTGCCAGCAGTTTGGTTAGCCACTCTGAAAAACTGTTTTTT
TRBV12-5	TRBJ2-1	.	TRBD2	CASTLAGGMGEQFF	TGTGCTAGTACACTAGCGGGGGGAATGGGTGAGCAGTTCTTC
TRBV6-1	TRBJ1-5	.	.	CASSDTAVGPQHF	TGTGCCAGCAGTGATACCGCGGTCGGGCCCCAGCATTTT
TRBV23-1	TRBJ2-5	.	TRBD1	CANPRDRGVWETQYF	TGCGCCAACCCAAGGGACAGGGGGGTTTGGGAGACCCAGTACTTC